These 18 T cell receptor beta chains were sequenced from one sample in a study of cytotoxic CD8 clonotypes in ibrutinib-treated CLL. Repertoires were generated with immunoSEQ multiplex PCR, while TCRdb's copy carries only in-frame clones and drops some. The sample has fewer than 300,000 clones, around 69% seen once. The sample here was PBMCs, taken at disease progression, from a patient treated with ibrutinib. The source of these receptors is a human donor with chronic lymphocytic leukemia.

This clone was counted a single time. The chain employs TRBV4-3 and TRBJ2-1; 7 bases fit TRBD1. CDR1 and CDR2 from the germline V gene are LGHNA and YSLEER. This CDR3 contains 15 residues. J lost 2 bases, V lost 5 bases, and 6 bases had no gene match. CDR3 sequence: CASSGADRAYNEQFF. The CDR3 coding sequence is TGCGCCAGCAGCGGAGCCGACAGGGCCTACAATGAGCAGTTCTTC.

The J gene is TRBJ2-7, the V gene TRBV28; possibly TRBD1 or TRBD2 for D (5 bases each). The V end lost 3 bases, the J end lost 3 bases, and 9 bases lay between the germline ends. CDR3 length equals 13 residues. Germline values: CDR1 MDHEN, CDR2 SYDVKM. The CDR3 DNA reads as TGTGCCAGCAGTTTGTGGGGGATCTACGAGCAGTACTTC. Protein sequence: CASSLWGIYEQYF.

The chain employs TRBV5-4 and TRBJ1-2; D unclear. Germline CDR1 reads SGHNT; CDR2 reads YYREEE (reference sequence). This CDR3 spans 14 amino acids. V was trimmed by 0 bases and J by 4 bases, leaving 10 bases between them. The DNA of the CDR3 is TGTGCCAGCAGCTTGGTGGGAGGTAGCTATGGCTACACCTTC. Amino acids: CASSLVGGSYGYTF. The whole variable domain, filled in from reference TRBV5-4 and TRBJ1-2, reads ETGVTQSPTHLIKTRGQQVTLRCSSQSGHNTVSWYQQALGQGPQFIFQYYREEENGRGNFPPRFSGLQFPNYSSELNVNALELDDSALYLCASSLVGGSYGYTFGSGTRLTVV.

This clone has just a few counts. The V call is TRBV27, the J call TRBJ1-6, with 7 positions matching TRBD1. CDR3 length: 15 residues. With 6 bases clipped from V and 10 bases from J, the junction kept 12 bases outside the gene matches. Germline V gene sequence: CDR1 MNHEY, CDR2 SMNVEV (reference sequence). The CDR3 spells CASSNRGARASPLHF. The CDR3 DNA reads TGTGCCAGCAGCAACAGGGGAGCCAGGGCCTCACCCCTCCACTTT.

V usage is TRBV29-1 and J usage is TRBJ1-5; TRBD1 matches 8 bases. This CDR3 has 12 residues. The germline V gene encodes CDR1 SQVTM and CDR2 ANQGSEA. With V trimmed by 4 bases and J by 7 bases, 3 bases remained unmatched. CDR3: CSVGQGSQPQHF. CDR3 in DNA: TGCAGCGTTGGACAGGGGTCCCAGCCCCAGCATTTT.

This clone was observed a handful of times. The chain couples TRBV5-1 to TRBJ2-7; weak D call: TRBD1 (6 bases). V was cut by 4 bases and J by 3 bases, with 14 bases left in between. The CDR3 runs to 14 residues. Germline CDR1 reads SGHRS; CDR2 reads YFSETQ. The CDR3 is CASSPRDINYEQYF. In DNA, the CDR3 is TGCGCCAGCAGCCCCCGGGACATTAACTACGAGCAGTACTTC. The complete variable domain, with remaining parts taken from reference TRBV5-1 and TRBJ2-7, reads KAGVTQTPRYLIKTRGQQVTLSCSPISGHRSVSWYQQTPGQGLQFLFEYFSETQRNKGNFPGRFSGRQFSNSRSEMNVSTLELGDSALYLCASSPRDINYEQYFGPGTRLTVT.

The chain uses TRBV7-9 and TRBJ2-7; D gene ambiguous. V was pared by 5 bases and J by 3 bases, with 11 bases between. The CDR3 has 13 residues. Germline V lookup: CDR1 SEHNR, CDR2 FQNEAQ (reference sequence). Written as DNA, the CDR3 is TGTGCCAGCAGCCCCAGGACCAACTACGAGCAGTACTTC. This translates into CASSPRTNYEQYF.

This clone has more than one count but fewer than ten. V is TRBV11-2 and J is TRBJ2-7; D is unresolved. Germline V gene lookup returns CDR1 SGHAT and CDR2 FQNNGV. V was clipped by 1 base and J by 8 bases, with 9 bases between them. CDR3 size: 12 residues. This chain's CDR3 is CASSLGSRKQYF. CDR3 sequence (DNA): TGTGCCAGCAGCTTAGGATCGCGGAAGCAGTACTTC.

The rearrangement links TRBV9 to TRBJ2-4; D unresolved. Germline loops: CDR1 SGDLS, CDR2 YYNGEE. The CDR3 runs 15 residues. Trimming stripped 1 base from V and 0 bases from J, with 8 bases between. Here the CDR3 DNA reads TGTGCCAGCAGCGTAAGCAGCGAAGCCAAAAACATTCAGTACTTC. Protein: CASSVSSEAKNIQYF.

V and J are TRBV11-3 and TRBJ2-3; D ambiguous. The V end was cut by 3 bases, the J end by 6 bases, with 7 bases between. The CDR3 is 12 residues long. Germline V gene data show CDR1 as SGHNT and CDR2 as YENEEA. CDR3 protein: CASSLLSDTQYF. In DNA form, the CDR3 reads TGTGCCAGCAGCTTGCTATCCGATACGCAGTATTTT.

CDR3 sequence (DNA): TGTGCCAGCAGCTCCCGAATCGGGGAGCTGTTTTTT. Its protein is CASSSRIGELFF. The V gene is TRBV5-6, the J gene TRBJ2-2; D gene ambiguous. The CDR3 contains 12 residues. Germline values: CDR1 SGHDT, CDR2 YYEEEE. The V gene lost 3 bases and the J gene lost 7 bases, with 7 bases spanning the gap.

The V call is TRBV6-1, the J call TRBJ1-1; weak D call: TRBD1 (5 bases). With 5 bases removed from V and 0 bases from J, the gap between germline ends came to 13 bases. Germline lookup yields CDR1 MNHNS and CDR2 SASEGT. There are 15 residues in the CDR3. CDR3 sequence: CASSQGVALNTEAFF. DNA of the CDR3: TGTGCCAGCAGTCAAGGGGTAGCTTTGAACACTGAAGCTTTCTTT.

This sequence joins TRBV7-2 and TRBJ2-1, with 12 bases that match TRBD2. Germline CDR1 reads SGHTA; CDR2 reads FQGNSA. V shed 5 bases, J shed 4 bases, and the junction held 9 bases outside the gene matches. The CDR3 has 17 amino acids. CDR3: CASSPGGLAGGYNEQFF. As DNA, the CDR3 is TGTGCCAGCAGCCCAGGAGGCCTAGCGGGAGGGTACAATGAGCAGTTCTTC.

A single count supports this clone. The chain is built from TRBV21-1 and TRBJ1-3. TRBV21-1 has pseudogene status. The CDR3 totals 17 residues. The CDR3 loop reads CASSTKKSFFSGNTIYF. For the CDR3, the DNA is TGTGCCAGCAGCACGAAGAAGTCTTTCTTCTCTGGAAACACCATATATTTT.

The chain is built from TRBV25-1 and TRBJ1-3, with TRBD1 identical over 8 bases. Germline lookup yields CDR1 MGHDK and CDR2 SYGVNS. J was trimmed by 4 bases and V by 1 base; bases with no gene match: 3. This CDR3 contains 15 residues. CDR3: CASSESTGVGNTIYF. The CDR3 DNA is TGTGCCAGCAGTGAATCGACAGGGGTAGGAAACACCATATATTTT. The full variable domain, rest sourced from reference TRBV25-1 and TRBJ1-3, is EADIYQTPRYLVIGTGKKITLECSQTMGHDKMYWYQQDPGMELHLIHYSYGVNSTEKGDLSSESTVSRIRTEHFPLTLESARPSHTSQYLCASSESTGVGNTIYFGEGSWLTVV.

This clone occurred once. The rearrangement uses TRBV29-1 and TRBJ2-2; 10 nucleotides match TRBD1. The CDR3 totals 14 residues. V trimming: 5 bases; J trimming: 6 bases; junction bases outside the gene matches: 6. From germline, CDR1 is SQVTM and CDR2 ANQGSEA. CDR3 residues: CSVQRQGAAGELFF. As DNA, the CDR3 is TGCAGCGTTCAAAGACAGGGGGCTGCCGGGGAGCTGTTTTTT.

The chain uses TRBV18 and TRBJ2-5; 9 nucleotides agree with TRBD1. The V gene's germline CDR1 is KGHSH and CDR2 LQKENI. The CDR3 runs to 18 residues. J was trimmed by 1 base and V by 5 bases; bases with no gene match: 14. The CDR3 loop is CASSSRRPGQGIQETQYF. CDR3 DNA: TGTGCCAGCTCATCAAGAAGACCGGGACAGGGAATCCAAGAGACCCAGTACTTC. Full variable domain (outside the CDR3, taken from reference TRBV18 and TRBJ2-5): NAGVMQNPRHLVRRRGQEARLRCSPMKGHSHVYWYRQLPEEGLKFMVYLQKENIIDESGMPKERFSAEFPKEGPSILRIQQVVRGDSAAYFCASSSRRPGQGIQETQYFGPGTRLLVL.

In DNA, the CDR3 is TGCGCCAGCAGTCATTGGCAGGGTGGGGATCAGCCCCAGCATTTT. Protein: CASSHWQGGDQPQHF. The J gene is TRBJ1-5, the V gene TRBV23-1, with a weak D call TRBD1 (5 bases). TRBV23-1 is classed as an ORF, of uncertain function. Trimming cost V 3 bases and J 5 bases, with 14 bases left between them. The CDR3 extends over 15 amino acids.